This entry concerns a single TCR beta chain. Its binding antigen is unknown. Qualities for individual bases were not recorded, and no much larger clone is one base off. The trial excluded patients who had a history of autoimmune disease or were on systemic immunosuppression. Peripheral blood for TCR sequencing was drawn from every dose cohort at baseline, at cycle 4 day 1 and at cycle 7 day 1. The samples were taken from a phase I, first-in-human, multicenter, open-label dose-escalation trial of ivuxolimab. Adults with locally advanced or metastatic melanoma, renal cell, hepatocellular, or head and neck squamous cell carcinoma were enrolled in the trial. Before TCR sequencing, CD4+ T cells and CD8+ T cells from peripheral blood were sorted into separate populations. From the cysteine up to the phenylalanine, the CDR3 has a length of 14 residues. The retained sequence is limited to the CDR3, 42 bases, with the frame set at the first base. Trimming at the junction amounts to 2 bases on V and 0 bases on J, and the germline ends lie 6 bases apart. Taken from the germline V gene (reference sequence), the CDR1 and CDR2 loops are MNHEY and SMNVEV.

These data originate in a study of OX40 agonist ivuxolimab in advanced cancers. In the study overall: Ivuxolimab was an agonistic, fully human IgG2 monoclonal antibody directed against OX40 (CD134), a costimulatory receptor. The paper covers the monotherapy dose-escalation part of the phase I ivuxolimab trial, which included N ≈ 50 patients. Peripheral TCRbeta sequencing was intended to test whether TCR sequence diversity was altered and clonal T-cell expansion was caused by ivuxolimab. Among the 50 to 55 dose-escalation patients, about 20 had hepatocellular carcinoma, roughly 15 melanoma, 9 renal cell carcinoma and 9 head and neck cancer. Patients were allowed to have had prior anti-PD-1, anti-PD-L1 or anti-CTLA-4 therapy, and 40% of the dose-escalation patients had previously received checkpoint inhibitors. Partial responses occurred in three dose-escalation patients, of whom one had hepatocellular carcinoma and two had cutaneous melanoma. Intravenous ivuxolimab was administered to patients every 2 weeks at six dose levels: 0.01, 0.1, 0.3, 1.5, 3 and 10 mg/kg. The dose-escalation cohort was over 70% male with a mean age of approximately 60 years, ranging from roughly 20 to 80. Summary of the overall study and its limitations: After ivuxolimab, expanded clones were on average more numerous among CD8+ T cells than among CD4+ T cells. Low levels of normalized T-cell clonal expansion were also seen in some patients who did not respond. Partial responders in the 0.1-3.0 mg/kg groups had among the lowest normalized peripheral clonal expansion, especially among CD8+ T cells. At doses from 0.1 to 3.0 mg/kg, clonal expansion was seen in both CD4+ and CD8+ blood T cells between baseline and week 6. Which antigens the clonally expanded peripheral T cells were specific for was not determined.

To sequence the TCRbeta CDR3 region, genomic DNA was isolated from the sorted cells. TCRbeta CDR3 regions were sequenced using the immunoSEQ Assay. TCRdb stores this immuneACCESS table with in-frame sequences only. Part of the clones is absent; in the studies checked, under half of the shortfall reflects unresolved V genes, and no reason is known for the rest. The sample table contains 55,000 to 65,000 clones; only one count was recorded for about nine tenths of them. In total, the top ten clones hold around 25% of the sample. This sequence uses TRBV27 and TRBJ2-3; there is no confident call for the D gene. The sequence was collected from an adult with an advanced solid tumor such as melanoma, head and neck, liver or kidney cancer. The source material was CD4+ or CD8+ T cells sorted from blood, sampled in a trial of the OX40 agonist ivuxolimab. CDR3 reads: CASSLVGSTDTQYF. The base sequence is TGTGCCAGCAGTTTAGTGGGAAGCACAGATACGCAGTATTTT.